This is a list of T cell receptor beta chains from one sample in a study of T cell responses to AZD1222 COVID-19 vaccine. The assay was immunoSEQ multiplex PCR, and TCRdb's table has in-frame clones only and misses some. Of under 150,000 clones listed, around nine tenths were seen once; the top ten hold 8.5% to 14%. Sequencing was performed on peripheral blood, taken on day 0 of MenACWY control vaccination. Receptors were obtained from an adult in good health. Each CDR3 is given without its conserved first and last residue. Clone size is shown for a subset of rows, as once, few, many or a class of expanded clone.

J,V,size,CDR3
TRBJ2-5,TRBV15,.,ATSSGQGAEETQY
TRBJ1-5,TRBV19,.,ATERGGAQPQH
TRBJ1-1,TRBV10-1,.,ASSESGVAEAF
TRBJ2-5,TRBV30,.,AWSVAETQY
TRBJ1-1,TRBV29-1,.,SVEADNTEAF
TRBJ2-3,TRBV11-1,.,ASSLTSGLDTQY
TRBJ1-2,TRBV4-2,.,ASSLRDREAQRVGYT
TRBJ2-3,TRBV7-9,.,ASIKHSTDTQY
TRBJ1-3,TRBV7-2,.,ASSFMTGSGNTIY
TRBJ1-2,TRBV9,.,ASSVVREMSYGYT
TRBJ2-1,TRBV5-6,.,ASLTARDLYNEQF
TRBJ2-7,TRBV27,.,ASSHGAWGEQY
TRBJ2-5,TRBV4-1,.,ASSQDRVRETQY
TRBJ1-1,TRBV7-2,.,ASSSRGTRNTEAF
TRBJ1-1,TRBV5-8,.,ASSLRRNTEAF
TRBJ2-7,TRBV2,.,ASSVDRFNEQY
TRBJ2-3,TRBV7-9,once,ASSLTESTDTQY
TRBJ1-2,TRBV5-1,.,ASSLGDGGHGYT
TRBJ2-1,TRBV6-2/TRBV6-3,.,ASSYSGTGQF
TRBJ2-7,TRBV30,.,AWSVGGSEQY
TRBJ2-1,TRBV5-4,.,ASSAISGHEQF
TRBJ2-7,TRBV21-1,.,ASSKGGASGRYEQY
TRBJ2-1,TRBV18,.,ASSQGLAGDNEQF
TRBJ1-3,TRBV7-9,once,ASRQPSGSGNTIY
TRBJ2-1,TRBV7-2,.,ASSPAASRTYNEQF
TRBJ2-2,TRBV5-1,.,ASSLGLAGVTGELF
TRBJ1-6,TRBV6-5,.,ASSYKGVAYNSPLH
TRBJ2-5,TRBV7-9,.,ASSLEGLAGMETQY
TRBJ1-4,TRBV4-2,.,ASSQVGGQGREKLF
TRBJ2-3,TRBV28,.,ASSPPGSATDTQY
TRBJ1-2,TRBV6-2/TRBV6-3,few,ASSYLRTGGYT
TRBJ1-1,TRBV6-5,.,ASSYLRDREAF
TRBJ1-6,TRBV6-2/TRBV6-3,.,ASSTGNSPLH
TRBJ2-3,TRBV10-1,.,APPDGLHTDTQY
TRBJ2-5,TRBV11-3,.,ASSLGRPETQY
TRBJ2-7,TRBV6-2/TRBV6-3,.,ASSYPDNTYEQY
TRBJ2-1,TRBV9,.,ASSVDHYNEQF
TRBJ2-7,TRBV11-2,once,ASSLGPRYEQY
TRBJ1-2,TRBV12-3/TRBV12-4,.,ASRGYLGYT
TRBJ2-7,TRBV27,.,ASSLRGYEQY
TRBJ2-2,TRBV30,.,AWSVGLAGAGGELF
TRBJ2-3,TRBV6-2/TRBV6-3,.,ASSSTDWNEQY
TRBJ2-7,TRBV7-2,.,ASSLGRTSGPRD
TRBJ1-2,TRBV7-3,.,ASSLTPGEVGYT
TRBJ2-1,TRBV18,.,ASSPGESKQF
TRBJ2-1,TRBV7-2,.,ASSLGQGTNNEQF
TRBJ1-2,TRBV7-9,.,ASSLRDRVYGYT
TRBJ1-1,TRBV19,.,ASSLGWGDTEAF
TRBJ2-1,TRBV27,.,ASSFQDSYSYNEQF
TRBJ1-5,TRBV7-8,.,ASRGQSGQPQH
TRBJ2-7,TRBV6-5,once,ASSRRGADEQY
TRBJ1-2,TRBV9,.,ASRPTGNLYGYT